This entry is about one T cell receptor beta chain. The record originates from a study of high-grade serous ovarian cancer treatment subgroups. Study context: Each sample yielded on average roughly 7,000 unique TCR beta rearrangements from some 14,000 reads.

Sequencing was performed with immunoSEQ multiplex PCR; in TCRdb, only in-frame clones are kept and a portion is missing. The sample contains about 6,800 clones, approximately 79% of which appear only once. Tumor tissue was taken before any definitive surgery or chemotherapy was given. From germline, CDR1 is SGHTA and CDR2 FQGNSA. This CDR3 has 15 residues. The germline V and J ends were trimmed by 8 bases and 0 bases, with 15 bases remaining between them. The receptor's source is a human donor with high-grade serous ovarian cancer. Specimen: tumor tissue. The rearrangement joins TRBV7-2 to TRBJ2-3, with D possibly matching TRBD1 (6 bases). The DNA of the CDR3 is TGTGCCAGCGCTCCAGGGGTTTCTAGCACAGATACGCAGTATTTT. This encodes CASAPGVSSTDTQYF.